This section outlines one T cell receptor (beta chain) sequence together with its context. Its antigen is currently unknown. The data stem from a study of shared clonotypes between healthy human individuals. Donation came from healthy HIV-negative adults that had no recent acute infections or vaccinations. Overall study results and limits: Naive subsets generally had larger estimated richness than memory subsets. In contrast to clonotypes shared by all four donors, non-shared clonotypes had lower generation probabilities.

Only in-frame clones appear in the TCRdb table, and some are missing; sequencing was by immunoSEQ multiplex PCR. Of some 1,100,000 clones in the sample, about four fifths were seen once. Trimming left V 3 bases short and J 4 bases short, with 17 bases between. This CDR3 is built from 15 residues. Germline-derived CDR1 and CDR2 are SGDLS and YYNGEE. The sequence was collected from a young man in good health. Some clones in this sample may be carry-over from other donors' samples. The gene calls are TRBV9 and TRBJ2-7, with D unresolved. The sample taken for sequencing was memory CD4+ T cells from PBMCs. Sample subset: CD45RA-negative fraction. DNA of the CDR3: TGTGCCAGCAGCGAAAGGGAAGGGCCTTTGTACGAGCAGTACTTC. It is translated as CASSEREGPLYEQYF.